A selection of T cell receptor beta chains follows, all from one sample in a study of control samples from healthy donors and cancer patients. Produced via immunoSEQ multiplex PCR; TCRdb's table is partial and in-frame only. This table holds 110,000 or so clones, 83% found once. Material: blood. Receptors were obtained from a woman between 45 and 60 years old in good health. Each CDR3 is given with its conserved first and last residue. Each record gives: J gene, clone size, V gene, D gene, CDR3 protein, CDR3 DNA. D genes are given only for firm matches. Rows may omit the clone size; those that give it use once, few, many or a size class.

J gene: TRBJ1-2; clone size: .; V gene: TRBV5-1; D gene: TRBD1; CDR3 protein: CASSPTAGGAGYTF; CDR3 DNA: TGCGCCAGCAGCCCGACGGCAGGGGGCGCGGGCTACACCTTC
J gene: TRBJ2-5; clone size: few; V gene: TRBV6-6; D gene: .; CDR3 protein: CASSWGTAQETQYF; CDR3 DNA: TGTGCCAGCAGCTGGGGAACAGCCCAAGAGACCCAGTACTTC
J gene: TRBJ1-2; clone size: .; V gene: TRBV27; D gene: TRBD1; CDR3 protein: CASSPGQVFGYTF; CDR3 DNA: TGTGCCAGCAGTCCCGGACAGGTCTTCGGCTACACCTTC
J gene: TRBJ1-5; clone size: .; V gene: TRBV5-1; D gene: .; CDR3 protein: CASSPWGARDQPQHF; CDR3 DNA: TGCGCCAGCAGCCCCTGGGGGGCGCGGGATCAGCCCCAGCATTTT
J gene: TRBJ2-5; clone size: .; V gene: TRBV29-1; D gene: .; CDR3 protein: CSVAQSGETQYF; CDR3 DNA: TGCAGCGTTGCTCAGTCCGGGGAGACCCAGTACTTC
J gene: TRBJ2-6; clone size: .; V gene: TRBV6-5; D gene: TRBD1; CDR3 protein: CASADRTGANVLTF; CDR3 DNA: TGTGCCAGCGCGGACAGGACTGGGGCCAACGTCCTGACTTTC
J gene: TRBJ1-4; clone size: .; V gene: TRBV14; D gene: .; CDR3 protein: CASSPTLRARDGDEKLFF; CDR3 DNA: TGTGCCAGCAGCCCCACTCTCAGGGCCAGGGACGGGGATGAAAAACTGTTTTTT
J gene: TRBJ1-2; clone size: .; V gene: TRBV27; D gene: .; CDR3 protein: CASSPSRDNPYGYTF; CDR3 DNA: TGTGCCAGCAGTCCAAGCCGGGACAACCCTTATGGCTACACCTTC
J gene: TRBJ2-3; clone size: few; V gene: TRBV7-9; D gene: .; CDR3 protein: CASSLGGITDTQYF; CDR3 DNA: TGTGCCAGCAGCTTAGGAGGGATCACAGATACGCAGTATTTT
J gene: TRBJ1-1; clone size: .; V gene: TRBV6-2/TRBV6-3; D gene: .; CDR3 protein: CASSRPRWGTGERDTEAFF; CDR3 DNA: TGTGCCAGCAGTCGCCCCCGGTGGGGGACGGGGGAGCGCGACACTGAAGCTTTCTTT
J gene: TRBJ2-3; clone size: .; V gene: TRBV24-1; D gene: TRBD1; CDR3 protein: CATSDYKTGQADTQYF; CDR3 DNA: TGTGCCACCAGTGATTACAAGACAGGGCAGGCAGATACGCAGTATTTT
J gene: TRBJ2-5; clone size: .; V gene: TRBV29-1; D gene: TRBD2; CDR3 protein: CSVGTSGRQETQYF; CDR3 DNA: TGCAGCGTGGGTACTAGCGGGCGCCAAGAGACCCAGTACTTC
J gene: TRBJ1-2; clone size: .; V gene: TRBV3-1/TRBV3-2; D gene: .; CDR3 protein: CASRLTKGNYGYTF; CDR3 DNA: TGTGCCAGCAGGCTGACAAAGGGGAACTATGGCTACACCTTC
J gene: TRBJ2-5; clone size: once; V gene: TRBV29-1; D gene: .; CDR3 protein: CSVATTRGETQYF; CDR3 DNA: TGCAGCGTCGCGACAACTAGGGGAGAGACCCAGTACTTC
J gene: TRBJ2-7; clone size: once; V gene: TRBV6-1; D gene: .; CDR3 protein: CASSEAGVGSQGYEQYF; CDR3 DNA: TGTGCCAGCAGTGAAGCGGGGGTTGGGTCTCAGGGGTACGAGCAGTACTTC
J gene: TRBJ1-4; clone size: few; V gene: TRBV4-1; D gene: .; CDR3 protein: CASSPYYATNEKLFF; CDR3 DNA: TGCGCCAGCAGCCCTTACTATGCAACTAATGAAAAACTGTTTTTT
J gene: TRBJ2-1; clone size: few; V gene: TRBV10-2; D gene: TRBD2; CDR3 protein: CASSPSSGSYNEQFF; CDR3 DNA: TGCGCCAGCAGCCCTTCTAGCGGCTCCTACAATGAGCAGTTCTTC
J gene: TRBJ2-6; clone size: .; V gene: TRBV6-5; D gene: .; CDR3 protein: CASSSNSGANVLTF; CDR3 DNA: TGTGCCAGCAGTTCCAACTCTGGGGCCAACGTCCTGACTTTC
J gene: TRBJ1-5; clone size: once; V gene: TRBV27; D gene: TRBD1; CDR3 protein: CASRPTGGTNQPQHF; CDR3 DNA: TGTGCCAGCAGACCTACAGGGGGAACTAATCAGCCCCAGCATTTT
J gene: TRBJ2-5; clone size: .; V gene: TRBV5-6; D gene: .; CDR3 protein: CASSLVFRRGQETQYF; CDR3 DNA: TGTGCCAGCAGCTTGGTTTTCAGGCGGGGCCAAGAGACCCAGTACTTC
J gene: TRBJ2-7; clone size: .; V gene: TRBV29-1; D gene: .; CDR3 protein: CSVSGTSLPQQYF; CDR3 DNA: TGCAGCGTTTCCGGGACTTCTCTCCCCCAGCAGTACTTC
J gene: TRBJ1-1; clone size: .; V gene: TRBV2; D gene: .; CDR3 protein: CASRWILEAFF; CDR3 DNA: TGTGCCAGCAGGTGGATCCTTGAAGCTTTCTTT
J gene: TRBJ2-2; clone size: .; V gene: TRBV15; D gene: .; CDR3 protein: CATSKGRRNTGELFF; CDR3 DNA: TGTGCCACCAGCAAAGGGCGACGGAACACCGGGGAGCTGTTTTTT
J gene: TRBJ1-1; clone size: .; V gene: TRBV28; D gene: TRBD1; CDR3 protein: CASRYRDRGYGEAFF; CDR3 DNA: TGTGCCAGCAGGTACCGGGACAGGGGATATGGTGAAGCTTTCTTT
J gene: TRBJ1-5; clone size: once; V gene: TRBV6-6; D gene: TRBD1; CDR3 protein: CASIPRGQGTNQPQHF; CDR3 DNA: TGTGCCAGCATTCCCCGGGGACAGGGGACCAATCAGCCCCAGCATTTT
J gene: TRBJ1-3; clone size: .; V gene: TRBV10-3; D gene: .; CDR3 protein: CAISERGGQGNTIYF; CDR3 DNA: TGTGCCATCAGTGAACGGGGGGGGCAGGGAAACACCATATATTTT
J gene: TRBJ2-2; clone size: .; V gene: TRBV19; D gene: .; CDR3 protein: CASSRDATGELFF; CDR3 DNA: TGTGCCAGTAGTAGGGACGCCACCGGGGAGCTGTTTTTT
J gene: TRBJ2-1; clone size: .; V gene: TRBV7-9; D gene: .; CDR3 protein: CASSLGGGWGGADRNEQFF; CDR3 DNA: TGTGCCAGCAGCTTAGGTGGTGGTTGGGGGGGCGCAGATCGGAATGAGCAGTTCTTC
J gene: TRBJ2-5; clone size: .; V gene: TRBV2; D gene: .; CDR3 protein: CASSALKTQYF; CDR3 DNA: TGTGCCAGCAGTGCTCTTAAGACCCAGTACTTC
J gene: TRBJ1-1; clone size: .; V gene: TRBV19; D gene: .; CDR3 protein: CASSQGRGMNTEAFF; CDR3 DNA: TGTGCCAGTAGTCAGGGGCGAGGAATGAACACTGAAGCTTTCTTT
J gene: TRBJ1-6; clone size: few; V gene: TRBV7-8; D gene: TRBD1; CDR3 protein: CASSLGGTGESPLHF; CDR3 DNA: TGTGCCAGCAGCTTAGGAGGGACAGGGGAGTCACCCCTCCACTTT
J gene: TRBJ1-3; clone size: .; V gene: TRBV30; D gene: .; CDR3 protein: CAWSVWERDTIYF; CDR3 DNA: TGTGCCTGGAGTGTCTGGGAGAGAGACACCATATATTTT
J gene: TRBJ2-7; clone size: .; V gene: TRBV6-5; D gene: .; CDR3 protein: CASSYKGYEQYF; CDR3 DNA: TGTGCCAGCAGTTACAAGGGGTACGAGCAGTACTTC
J gene: TRBJ2-1; clone size: .; V gene: TRBV7-2; D gene: .; CDR3 protein: CASSSQISSYNEQFF; CDR3 DNA: TGTGCCAGCAGCTCCCAAATAAGCTCCTACAATGAGCAGTTCTTC
J gene: TRBJ1-5; clone size: .; V gene: TRBV27; D gene: .; CDR3 protein: CASSLKQPQHF; CDR3 DNA: TGTGCCAGCAGTTTAAAACAGCCCCAGCATTTT
J gene: TRBJ2-7; clone size: few; V gene: TRBV18; D gene: .; CDR3 protein: CASSPAGARNEQYF; CDR3 DNA: TGTGCCAGCTCACCAGCGGGGGCGCGGAACGAGCAGTACTTC
J gene: TRBJ1-5; clone size: few; V gene: TRBV6-5; D gene: .; CDR3 protein: CASSYDRNQPQHF; CDR3 DNA: TGTGCCAGCAGTTACGACAGGAATCAGCCCCAGCATTTT
J gene: TRBJ2-5; clone size: .; V gene: TRBV4-3; D gene: .; CDR3 protein: CASSQETLGTQYF; CDR3 DNA: TGCGCCAGCAGCCAAGAAACCCTTGGGACCCAGTACTTC
J gene: TRBJ2-7; clone size: .; V gene: TRBV11-2; D gene: .; CDR3 protein: CASSLRGQTYEQYF; CDR3 DNA: TGTGCCAGCAGCTTACGAGGACAGACCTACGAGCAGTACTTC
J gene: TRBJ2-1; clone size: few; V gene: TRBV6-2/TRBV6-3; D gene: .; CDR3 protein: CASSDPGPNEQFF; CDR3 DNA: TGTGCCAGCAGTGATCCGGGACCCAATGAGCAGTTCTTC
J gene: TRBJ2-6; clone size: once; V gene: TRBV6-6; D gene: .; CDR3 protein: CASRDGRSGANVLTF; CDR3 DNA: TGTGCCAGTAGGGACGGGAGATCTGGGGCCAACGTCCTGACTTTC
J gene: TRBJ1-6; clone size: .; V gene: TRBV4-2; D gene: .; CDR3 protein: CASSQDTPGSPLHF; CDR3 DNA: TGTGCCAGCAGCCAAGATACCCCCGGATCACCCCTCCACTTT
J gene: TRBJ2-3; clone size: .; V gene: TRBV6-5; D gene: .; CDR3 protein: CASSSTGSTDTQYF; CDR3 DNA: TGTGCCAGCAGTTCCACGGGGTCCACAGATACGCAGTATTTT
J gene: TRBJ1-5; clone size: once; V gene: TRBV9; D gene: .; CDR3 protein: CASSVAADSNQPQHF; CDR3 DNA: TGTGCCAGCAGCGTAGCGGCGGATAGCAATCAGCCCCAGCATTTT
J gene: TRBJ1-1; clone size: .; V gene: TRBV6-2/TRBV6-3; D gene: .; CDR3 protein: CASSYSSATMNTEAFF; CDR3 DNA: TGTGCCAGCAGTTACTCGTCGGCTACTATGAACACTGAAGCTTTCTTT
J gene: TRBJ2-2; clone size: once; V gene: TRBV7-3; D gene: .; CDR3 protein: CASSRLRRGSGELFF; CDR3 DNA: TGTGCCAGCAGCCGTCTTCGTCGGGGGTCCGGGGAGCTGTTTTTT